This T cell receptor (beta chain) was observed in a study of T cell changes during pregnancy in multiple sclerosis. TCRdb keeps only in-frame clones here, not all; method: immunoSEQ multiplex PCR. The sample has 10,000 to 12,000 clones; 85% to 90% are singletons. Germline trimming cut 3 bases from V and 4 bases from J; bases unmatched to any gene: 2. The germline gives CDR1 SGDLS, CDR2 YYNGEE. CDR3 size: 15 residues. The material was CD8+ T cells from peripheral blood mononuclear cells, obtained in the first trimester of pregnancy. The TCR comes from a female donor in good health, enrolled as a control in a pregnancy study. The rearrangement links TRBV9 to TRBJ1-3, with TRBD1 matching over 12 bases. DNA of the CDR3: TGTGCCAGCAGCGCCGGGACAGGGGGCGGAAACACCATATATTTT. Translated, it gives CASSAGTGGGNTIYF.